The 28 T cell receptor beta chains in this list originate from one sample, sequenced in a study of T cells after yellow fever vaccination. TCRdb called the 5' RACE reads again in MiXCR, with one record for every CDR3 protein. The sample lists about 25,000 distinct CDR3 sequences; around 3.3% were seen once. The source was PBMCs, either bulk or a sorted T-cell subset (CD4+, CD8+, memory, or dextramer-sorted; not recorded which), collected about 41 days after the first yellow fever vaccination. Receptor source: a man younger than 35 who received the YFV17D yellow fever vaccine.

The sample holds many counts of this clonotype. The V gene is TRBV5-4, the J gene TRBJ2-2; unclear D gene. CDR3 size: 16 residues. With 2 bases removed from V and 1 base from J, the gap between germline ends came to 12 bases. CDR1 and CDR2 (germline): SGHNT, YYREEE (reference sequence). CDR3 in DNA: TGTGCCAGCAGCTTCGGTCACGGCTTGAACACCGGGGAGCTGTTTTTT. Its translation: CASSFGHGLNTGELFF.

This clonotype appeared a few times. The chain links TRBV4-1 to TRBJ1-1; tentatively, D is TRBD1 (5 bases). The germline V and J ends were trimmed by 6 bases and 5 bases, with 16 bases remaining between them. The CDR3 sequence is 14 residues long. Germline assignment: CDR1 MGHRA and CDR2 YSYEKL. The CDR3 sequence: CASRGFLKGTEAFF. The CDR3 nucleotides are TGCGCCAGCAGGGGGTTTCTGAAGGGGACTGAAGCTTTCTTT.

This chain uses TRBV6-1 with TRBJ2-5, with TRBD2 as a possible D gene (5 bases). The CDR3 spans 14 residues. CDR1 and CDR2 (germline): MNHNS, SASEGT. V lost 7 bases and J lost 2, with 14 bases in between. The CDR3 sequence is CASTMPGIQETQYF. CDR3 DNA: TGTGCCAGCACTATGCCGGGAATACAAGAGACCCAGTACTTC.

This clonotype came up many times. The rearrangement uses TRBV12-3 or TRBV12-4 and TRBJ2-7; 7 positions match TRBD1. The CDR3 runs to 13 residues. V was pared by 6 bases and J by 2 bases, with 4 bases of the junction left unmatched. The CDR3 bases are TGTGCCAGCAGCCCCGGGACAGCCTACGAGCAGTACGTC. Protein: CASSPGTAYEQYV.

The table lists this clonotype with many counts. J is TRBJ2-2 and V is TRBV5-1; 7 bases are shared with TRBD1. CDR1 SGHRS and CDR2 YFSETQ come from the germline V gene. This CDR3 comprises 14 residues. V gave up 5 bases and J gave up 4 bases; unmatched junction bases: 5. The CDR3 sequence is CASSRQGSTGELFF. Here the CDR3 DNA reads TGCGCCAGCAGTCGACAGGGAAGCACCGGGGAGCTGTTTTTT. Looking up the rest from reference TRBV5-1 and TRBJ2-2 gives the full variable domain: KAGVTQTPRYLIKTRGQQVTLSCSPISGHRSVSWYQQTPGQGLQFLFEYFSETQRNKGNFPGRFSGRQFSNSRSEMNVSTLELGDSALYLCASSRQGSTGELFFGEGSRLTVL.

This clonotype was counted ten times or more. The CDR3 DNA is TGCAGTGCTAATCGTCCGGGAGACAATGAGCAGTTCTTC. Encoded protein: CSANRPGDNEQFF. V is TRBV20-1 and J is TRBJ2-1; D is perhaps TRBD2 (6 bases). CDR1 is DFQATT, CDR2 SNEGSKA, per germline (reference sequence). The CDR3 has 13 residues. The ends were cut back, 4 bases at V and 5 bases at J, with 12 bases in the middle.

Many counts were recorded for this clonotype. The gene calls are TRBV5-1 and TRBJ1-6; D ambiguous. CDR1 SGHRS and CDR2 YFSETQ come from the germline V gene. V was trimmed by 0 bases and J by 5 bases, leaving 6 bases between them. The CDR3 consists of 14 residues. CDR3 protein: CASSLGIDNSPLHF. Here the CDR3 DNA reads TGCGCCAGCAGCTTGGGGATTGATAATTCACCCCTCCACTTT.

This clonotype was seen many times. The chain couples TRBV6-5 to TRBJ2-5; 8 bases align to TRBD1. J was trimmed by 1 base and V by 5 bases; bases with no gene match: 6. This CDR3 has 15 amino acids. Germline CDR1 MNHEY, CDR2 SVGAGI. The CDR3 sequence: CASSRTGTLQETQYF. Here the CDR3 DNA reads TGTGCCAGCAGTCGGACAGGGACGCTCCAAGAGACCCAGTACTTC.

In this sample, this clonotype turned up many times. The gene calls are TRBV7-9 and TRBJ1-1; TRBD1 matches 7 bases. Trimming removed 3 bases from V and 1 base from J; junction bases left unmatched: 2. The germline gives CDR1 SEHNR, CDR2 FQNEAQ (reference sequence). The CDR3 contains 14 residues. CDR3 nucleotides: TGTGCCAGCAGCTTCAGGGGGGAGAACACTGAAGCTTTCTTT. Its protein is CASSFRGENTEAFF.

This clonotype occurred many times. The J gene is TRBJ2-5, the V gene TRBV7-3, with D hard to call. This CDR3 is 13 amino acids long. The V gene's germline CDR1 is SGHTA and CDR2 FQGTGA. Trimming shortened V by 3 bases and J by 7 bases, and 12 bases separated the two germline ends. Here the CDR3 DNA reads TGTGCCAGCAGCTTTGGCTGGCTGGGGACCCAGTACTTC. It yields the protein CASSFGWLGTQYF.

This clonotype was detected many times. The V gene is TRBV7-9, the J gene TRBJ2-3; 8 bases align to TRBD2. V shed 4 bases and J 4 bases; nucleotides not matched to a gene: 7. CDR1 and CDR2 from the germline V gene are SEHNR and FQNEAQ (reference sequence). The CDR3 has 15 residues. The CDR3 is CASSYGGGESDTQYF. The CDR3 DNA reads as TGTGCCAGCAGCTACGGGGGGGGGGAATCAGATACGCAGTATTTT.

Ten or more counts support this clonotype. The CDR3 is CSVEEMLVGPEQFF. For the CDR3, the DNA is TGCAGCGTTGAAGAAATGCTTGTAGGGCCTGAGCAGTTCTTC. The chain employs TRBV29-1 and TRBJ2-1, with D unclear. Germline V gene lookup returns CDR1 SQVTM and CDR2 ANQGSEA. The V gene lost 0 bases and the J gene lost 9 bases, with 15 bases spanning the gap. The CDR3 consists of 14 residues.

This clonotype came up many times. This chain connects TRBV5-5 to TRBJ2-1; 8 bases line up with TRBD2. The junction had 8 bases not matched to a gene; V was cut back by 3 bases and J by 9 bases. This CDR3 has 14 amino acids. Germline CDR1 SGHKS, CDR2 YYEKEE (reference sequence). CDR3 protein: CASSSPGGGREQFF. DNA of the CDR3: TGTGCCAGCAGCTCCCCGGGCGGGGGGCGTGAGCAGTTCTTC. The variable domain in full, completed from reference TRBV5-5 and TRBJ2-1, reads DAGVTQSPTHLIKTRGQQVTLRCSPISGHKSVSWYQQVLGQGPQFIFQYYEKEERGRGNFPDRFSARQFPNYSSELNVNALLLGDSALYLCASSSPGGGREQFFGPGTRLTVL.

This clonotype was seen at least ten times. The chain combines TRBV4-3 with TRBJ1-5; D is perhaps TRBD1 (6 bases). The V end was cut by 2 bases, the J end by 6 bases, with 14 bases between. The CDR3 is made up of 15 amino acids. Germline CDR1 reads LGHNA; CDR2 reads YSLEER. The CDR3, as DNA: TGCGCCAGCAGCCAACTTCTGGGGGGGCCTCAGCCCCAGCATTTT. Its protein is CASSQLLGGPQPQHF.

Turning to this clonotype: Being one base from a much bigger clone, this may be a read error. J is TRBJ2-1 and V is TRBV7-9; 14 nucleotides align to TRBD2. CDR1 SEHNR and CDR2 FQNEAQ come from the germline V gene (reference sequence). The CDR3 sequence is 16 residues long. The CDR3 region has the DNA TGTGTCAGCAGCCCGACTAGCGGGGGGGCTCGCAATGAGCAGTTCTTC. Translating it yields CVSSPTSGGARNEQFF.

This clonotype was counted many times. The gene calls are TRBV24-1 and TRBJ2-2; TRBD1 matches 12 bases. Germline-derived CDR1 and CDR2 are KGHDR and SFDVKD. The length of the CDR3 is 17 residues. The V segment lost 7 bases and the J segment 6 bases; nucleotides outside the gene matches: 11. CDR3 coding DNA: TGTGCCACCAGCCTAGCGGGGGACAGGGGGCCGGCCGGGGAGCTGTTTTTT. It codes for CATSLAGDRGPAGELFF.

This clonotype was seen ten or more times. This sequence joins TRBV7-2 and TRBJ2-1, with TRBD2 identical over 9 bases. CDR1 SGHTA and CDR2 FQGNSA come from the germline V gene. The CDR3 loop spans 14 amino acids. V was pared by 2 bases and J by 6 bases, with 2 bases of the junction left unmatched. CDR3 region: CASSLRGGANEQFF. CDR3 nucleotide sequence: TGTGCCAGCAGCTTACGCGGGGGGGCCAATGAGCAGTTCTTC.

This clonotype was picked up many times. V gene TRBV7-3 combines with J gene TRBJ2-2; TRBD2 matches 9 bases. In germline, CDR1 is SGHTA, CDR2 FQGTGA. The V gene end was trimmed by 2 bases and the J gene end by 4 bases; junction bases not matched to a gene: 5. CDR3 size: 16 residues. CDR3 DNA sequence: TGTGCCAGCAGCTTAGTAGGAGCGGGGGGCACCGGGGAGCTGTTTTTT. Amino acids: CASSLVGAGGTGELFF.

This clonotype was recorded at least ten times. This chain uses TRBV29-1 with TRBJ2-5; TRBD2 matches 7 bases. This CDR3 has 14 residues. Trimming at V came to 4 bases and at J to 3 bases, leaving 8 bases not matched to a gene. From germline, CDR1 is SQVTM and CDR2 ANQGSEA. The CDR3 here is CSVGILGGEETQYF. The CDR3 DNA sequence: TGCAGCGTTGGTATTTTGGGGGGGGAAGAGACCCAGTACTTC.

This clonotype was counted at least ten times. The V call is TRBV27, the J call TRBJ1-5; a possible D gene is TRBD1 (6 bases). Germline CDR1 reads MNHEY; CDR2 reads SMNVEV (reference sequence). V was cut by 6 bases and J by 7 bases, with 13 bases left in between. The CDR3 extends over 13 amino acids. CDR3 DNA sequence: TGTGCCAGCAGCCTCAGGGGAGGACAGCCCCAGCATTTT. Translating it yields CASSLRGGQPQHF.

In this sample, this clonotype is medium-sized. The genes are TRBV7-9 and TRBJ2-3, with 12 bases that match TRBD1. Trimming cost V 4 bases and J 6 bases; bases outside gene matches: 8. CDR1 is SEHNR, CDR2 FQNEAQ, per germline (reference sequence). This CDR3 comprises 16 residues. For the CDR3, the DNA is TGTGCCAGCAGCTCGACCGGGACAGGGGGCCTCGATACGCAGTATTTT. Encoded protein: CASSSTGTGGLDTQYF.

Many counts were recorded for this clonotype. CDR3 nucleotide sequence: TGTGCCAGCATTCGAACCCGGGACAGGGGGACAACTAATGAAAAACTGTTTTTT. Translating gives CASIRTRDRGTTNEKLFF. V usage is TRBV11-1 and J usage is TRBJ1-4; 11 bases agree with TRBD1. The CDR3 has 18 amino acids. Germline V CDR1 and CDR2: SGHAT, FQDESV (reference sequence). V was pared by 7 bases and J by 0 bases, with 10 bases of the junction left unmatched.

The table lists this clonotype with many counts. The rearrangement joins TRBV7-2 to TRBJ1-3, with D hard to call. V lost 1 base and J lost 0, with 7 bases in between. Germline V CDR1 and CDR2: SGHTA, FQGNSA. The CDR3 is made up of 15 amino acids. The CDR3 DNA reads as TGTGCCAGCAGCTTAGGTCCGAACTCTGGAAACACCATATATTTT. Residues: CASSLGPNSGNTIYF.

This clonotype was observed many times. This rearrangement joins TRBV4-3 to TRBJ1-2; 8 bases agree with TRBD1. The CDR3 spans 14 residues. With V trimmed by 0 bases and J by 8 bases, 5 bases remained unmatched. Germline lookup yields CDR1 LGHNA and CDR2 YSLEER. The DNA of the CDR3 is TGCGCCAGCAGCCAAGAGGCCGGGACAGGAGGCTACACCTTC. Its translation: CASSQEAGTGGYTF.

This clonotype came up many times. The V gene is TRBV29-1, the J gene TRBJ2-3; TRBD2 agrees at 14 bases. J was trimmed by 2 bases and V by 2 bases; bases with no gene match: 3. The CDR3 consists of 16 residues. Germline assignment: CDR1 SQVTM and CDR2 ANQGSEA. CDR3 amino acids: CSVEMGLAGDTDTQYF. Written as DNA, the CDR3 is TGCAGCGTTGAAATGGGACTAGCGGGGGACACAGATACGCAGTATTTT.

This clonotype was seen repeatedly, ten times or more. J is TRBJ1-1 and V is TRBV7-3; D possibly corresponds to TRBD1 (6 bases). V was trimmed by 2 bases and J by 7 bases, leaving 11 bases between them. Germline V lookup: CDR1 SGHTA, CDR2 FQGTGA. The CDR3 has 13 amino acids. The CDR3 reads CASSLSGAGEAFF. CDR3 nucleotides: TGTGCCAGCAGCTTATCAGGGGCCGGTGAAGCTTTCTTT.

This clonotype occurred many times. The rearrangement uses TRBV10-3 and TRBJ2-2; D is unresolved. CDR1 and CDR2 from the germline V gene are ENHRY and SYGVKD. V lost 7 bases and J lost 7, with 13 bases in between. The CDR3 extends over 13 amino acids. The DNA of the CDR3 is TGTGCCATCACCCCCTCCGATTTCGGGGAGCTGTTTTTT. Translated, it gives CAITPSDFGELFF.

This clonotype was seen at least ten times. The rearrangement uses TRBV18 and TRBJ2-2; a possible D gene is TRBD2 (6 bases). CDR1 KGHSH and CDR2 LQKENI come from the germline V gene. V lost 1 base to trimming and J lost 1 base, with 7 bases between them. This CDR3 has 15 amino acids. The CDR3 nucleotides read TGTGCCAGCTCACCACTGCGGGGGAACACCGGGGAGCTGTTTTTT. It specifies CASSPLRGNTGELFF.